A selection of T cell receptor beta chains follows, all from one sample in a study of blood T cells in healthy people across ages. In TCRdb, the 5' RACE reads were re-called with MiXCR into one record per CDR3 protein. The data hold 760,000 or so distinct CDR3 sequences, with 20% to 30% observed a single time. The sample was also linked to a second study, of T cells of mothers and their children.

The sequenced material came from blood. Receptors were obtained from a boy aged 10-17 years in good health. CDR3s include the opening cysteine and the closing phenylalanine or tryptophan. Each record gives: V gene, CDR3 length, J gene, D gene, clone size, CDR3 protein, CDR3 DNA. The D gene is left open where the match is weak. The size field is filled for only some rows; it gives once, few, many or a size class.

>TRBV11-1|17|TRBJ2-1|TRBD2|few
CASSPPGGGPSYSEQFF
TGTGCCAGCAGCCCCCCCGGGGGGGGCCCCTCCTACAGTGAGCAGTTCTTC
>TRBV3-1|16|TRBJ1-4|-|-
CASSQDRTATNEKLFF
TGTGCCAGCAGCCAAGATAGGACAGCAACTAATGAAAAACTGTTTTTT
>TRBV3-1|17|TRBJ2-6|-|few
CASSHGTGISGANVLTF
TGTGCCAGCAGCCACGGGACGGGGATCTCTGGGGCCAACGTCCTGACTTTC
>TRBV10-3|12|TRBJ1-1|-|-
CAISRENTEAFF
TGTGCCATCAGTAGGGAGAACACTGAAGCTTTCTTT
>TRBV3-1|16|TRBJ2-5|-|-
CASSQLQGGGQETQYF
TGTGCCAGCAGCCAACTCCAGGGTGGGGGACAAGAGACCCAGTACTTC
>TRBV27|15|TRBJ1-5|-|few
CASGQTPNSNQPQHF
TGTGCCAGCGGTCAGACACCGAATAGCAATCAGCCCCAGCATTTT
>TRBV19|15|TRBJ1-2|-|many
CASSIGQGNLYGYTF
TGTGCCAGTAGTATAGGGCAGGGTAACCTTTATGGCTACACCTTC
>TRBV12-3/TRBV12-4|17|TRBJ2-3|TRBD2|-
CASSSRLAGGPTDTQYF
TGTGCCAGCAGTTCCCGACTAGCGGGGGGACCCACAGATACGCAGTATTTT
>TRBV28|15|TRBJ2-7|-|few
CASSLLAGDQYEQYF
TGTGCCAGCAGTTTACTTGCCGGGGATCAATACGAGCAGTACTTC
>TRBV15|16|TRBJ2-5|TRBD2|few
CATSRDLAGVLETQYF
TGTGCCACCAGCAGAGATCTAGCGGGAGTCTTAGAGACCCAGTACTTC
>TRBV4-3|17|TRBJ1-2|-|few
CASSQDRDPGLPAGYTF
TGCGCCAGCAGCCAAGATAGGGACCCCGGGCTGCCGGCTGGCTACACCTTC
>TRBV27|17|TRBJ2-6|TRBD2|-
CASSLAGPDSGANVLTF
TGTGCCAGCAGTCTAGCGGGACCCGACTCTGGGGCCAACGTCCTGACTTTC
>TRBV6-1|14|TRBJ2-1|-|-
CASSEAGGLYEQFF
TGTGCCAGCAGTGAAGCTGGAGGGCTCTATGAGCAGTTCTTC
>TRBV27|14|TRBJ1-1|-|few
CASRQTGVNTEAFF
TGTGCCAGCAGACAAACAGGTGTGAACACTGAAGCTTTCTTT
>TRBV5-5|15|TRBJ1-1|TRBD1|few
CASNRVGDRNTEAFF
TGTGCCAGCAACCGGGTGGGGGACAGGAACACTGAAGCTTTCTTT
>TRBV12-3/TRBV12-4|13|TRBJ1-1|-|-
CASSEGLYLGAFF
TGTGCCAGCAGTGAGGGACTATATCTAGGGGCTTTCTTT
>TRBV10-3|15|TRBJ2-5|-|few
CAISEGLALSETQYF
TGTGCCATCAGTGAGGGGCTAGCGCTCTCAGAGACCCAGTACTTC
>TRBV5-1|14|TRBJ2-5|TRBD1|many
CASSSLTGEETQYF
TGTGCCAGCAGTTCCCTGACAGGGGAAGAGACCCAGTACTTC
>TRBV20-1|15|TRBJ2-5|TRBD2|-
CSAEQPGLKQETQYF
TGCAGTGCAGAACAACCGGGACTAAAACAAGAGACCCAGTACTTC
>TRBV4-2|13|TRBJ1-2|-|-
CASSQDLGSGYTF
TGTGCCAGCAGCCAAGATCTGGGGTCTGGCTACACCTTC
>TRBV7-3|16|TRBJ2-2|TRBD2|-
CASSLMGTTPTGELFF
TGTGCCAGCAGCTTGATGGGGACTACACCCACCGGGGAGCTGTTTTTT
>TRBV7-3|19|TRBJ2-3|-|-
CASSLIARGLDPSRDTQYF
TGTGCCAGCAGCTTAATCGCACGTGGGCTTGACCCGAGCCGGGATACGCAGTATTTT
>TRBV12-3/TRBV12-4|15|TRBJ2-5|-|few
CASSPSTATQETQYF
TGTGCCAGCAGTCCGTCTACAGCGACCCAAGAGACCCAGTACTTC
>TRBV7-8|16|TRBJ1-2|-|-
CASSQEPTGAVYGYTF
TGTGCCAGCAGCCAGGAGCCGACGGGGGCCGTCTATGGCTACACCTTC
>TRBV29-1|15|TRBJ1-3|TRBD1|-
CSVGQTGGSGNTIYF
TGCAGCGTTGGGCAAACAGGGGGATCTGGAAACACCATATATTTT
>TRBV5-1|20|TRBJ1-6|-|-
CASSNPTGELGSSYNSPLHF
TGCGCCAGCAGCAACCCGACGGGGGAGTTGGGGTCCTCCTATAATTCACCCCTCCACTTT
>TRBV20-1|15|TRBJ1-2|-|-
CSARVRTDGDYGYTF
TGCAGTGCTAGAGTACGGACCGATGGGGACTATGGCTACACCTTC
>TRBV10-3|14|TRBJ2-3|-|few
CAIREAAPTDTQYF
TGTGCCATCAGGGAAGCGGCACCCACAGATACGCAGTATTTT
>TRBV7-4|15|TRBJ2-1|-|few
CASSFDFAVYNEQFF
TGTGCCAGCAGCTTTGATTTTGCGGTTTACAATGAGCAGTTCTTC
>TRBV7-2|13|TRBJ1-3|-|-
CASSLGDGNTIYF
TGTGCCAGCAGTTTAGGGGACGGAAACACCATATATTTT
>TRBV11-2|16|TRBJ2-5|-|-
CASSLDLADRQETQYF
TGTGCCAGCAGCTTAGATCTAGCTGACAGACAAGAGACCCAGTACTTC
>TRBV20-1|12|TRBJ2-5|TRBD2|few
CSAPTSEQTQYF
TGCAGTGCCCCTACTAGCGAACAGACCCAGTACTTC
>TRBV5-1|13|TRBJ1-2|-|-
CASSLDVRGGYTF
TGCGCCAGCAGCCTGGATGTTAGGGGAGGCTACACCTTC
>TRBV19|14|TRBJ1-2|-|-
CASSPTGVNYGYTF
TGTGCCAGTAGTCCCACCGGAGTTAACTATGGCTACACCTTC
>TRBV12-3/TRBV12-4|15|TRBJ1-5|TRBD1|many
CASSLTGDGNQPQHF
TGTGCCAGCAGTTTAACAGGGGACGGCAATCAGCCCCAGCATTTT